What follows is one TCR beta chain and its context. What it recognizes is unknown. Extracted RNA was reverse transcribed, and the resulting cDNA served as sequencing template. The table came from immunoSEQ multiplex PCR; TCRdb's copy has only in-frame clones and leaves some out. The sample shows 120,000 to 150,000 clones, about 87% of them seen only once. This entry belongs to a study of CD8+ T cells in alopecia areata. Study details: People stayed on tofacitinib for 6 to 18 months, then stopped the drug for 6 months.

Study observations and caveats: Sharing of TCR sequences between patients (possibly for HLA-related reasons) was less clear than in mice.

Trimming at V came to 5 bases and at J to 6 bases, leaving 7 bases not matched to a gene. CDR1 is SGHVS, CDR2 FNYEAQ, per germline. There are 14 residues in the CDR3. The sample in question was CD8+ T cells sorted from blood, obtained at week 0. The chain combines TRBV7-6 with TRBJ1-1, with 9 bases identical to TRBD1. This TCR was sampled from a human donor with alopecia areata. The CDR3: CASSRGQGRAEAFF. The CDR3 DNA is TGTGCCAGCAGCCGCGGACAGGGGAGAGCTGAAGCTTTCTTT.